The T cell receptor beta chain under discussion was sequenced for a study of Graves' ophthalmopathy and Graves' hyperthyroidism. Background on the study: Before any treatment, peripheral blood was taken at the initial diagnosis. Study conclusions and caveats: The model's prediction of ophthalmopathy progression had about 70% sensitivity and approximately 77% specificity. Most clonotypes expanded in thyroid above 0.001 frequency were present in blood too.

Amplification targeted the TCR beta CDR3 regions, with RNA transcripts as the source material. Second-round multiplex PCR followed a first-round RT-PCR using HTBI primers. A single record per CDR3 protein comes from TCRdb applying MiXCR to the multiplex PCR reads. The sample holds 660,000 or so distinct CDR3 sequences, about two fifths seen once. Disease in donors with ophthalmopathy had moderate-to-severe activity, CAS ≥3, NOSPECS ≥4 and under 3 months' duration. The table lists this clonotype with a few counts. Its antigen is unidentified. The ends lost 2 bases at V and 3 bases at J; junction bases unmatched: 6. The CDR3 spans 15 residues. Germline CDR1 KGHSH, CDR2 LQKENI.

Material for sequencing was peripheral blood. J is TRBJ1-1 and V is TRBV18; 7 nucleotides match TRBD1. The TCR comes from an adult man with Graves' ophthalmopathy. The CDR3 DNA sequence: TGTGCCAGCTCACCAGCAGACAGGGTGGACACTGAAGCTTTCTTT. Its protein is CASSPADRVDTEAFF.